Described below is a single T cell receptor beta chain sequence and its context. Its antigen is unidentified. Via 5' RACE with UMI labels, TRB cDNA libraries were prepared. No DNA is given; TCRdb re-called the 5' RACE reads and lists each CDR3 protein once. This sample carries nearly 45,000 distinct CDR3 sequences, with about 15% going to the ten biggest clones. The CDR3 has 15 amino acids. Germline V gene data show CDR1 as SGHVS and CDR2 as FNYEAQ. These data are taken from a study of CXCR3-negative and CXCR3-positive naive CD8 T cells. Study observations and caveats: Diversity in memory CD8+ cells fell much lower than the comparably high levels seen in both naive subsets. Comparison of naive subsets found surface CD5 to be comparable, and TCR strength was inferred on the basis of TRB CDR3 properties. Researchers reported similar TRBV-TRBJ usage in naive CXCR3-negative and CXCR3-positive cells, though memory differed.

The sequence was obtained from a human donor in good health. Some clones in this sample may be carry-over from other donors' samples. The material sequenced was memory CD8+ T cells from blood. The chain employs TRBV7-6 and TRBJ1-3; TCRdb outputs TRBD1, but without DNA this stays unchecked. The CDR3 region is CASGDTGAYGNTIYF.